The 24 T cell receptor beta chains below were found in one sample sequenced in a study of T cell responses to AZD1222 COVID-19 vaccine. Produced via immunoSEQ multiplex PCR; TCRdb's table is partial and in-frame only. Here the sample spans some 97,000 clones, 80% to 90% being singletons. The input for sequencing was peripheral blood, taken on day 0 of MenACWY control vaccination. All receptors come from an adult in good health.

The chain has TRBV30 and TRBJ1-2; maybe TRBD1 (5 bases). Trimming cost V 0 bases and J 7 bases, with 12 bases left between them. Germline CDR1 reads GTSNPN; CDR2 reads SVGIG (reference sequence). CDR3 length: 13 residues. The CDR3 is CAWSVAGDGGYTF. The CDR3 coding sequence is TGTGCCTGGAGTGTAGCGGGGGACGGTGGCTACACCTTC.

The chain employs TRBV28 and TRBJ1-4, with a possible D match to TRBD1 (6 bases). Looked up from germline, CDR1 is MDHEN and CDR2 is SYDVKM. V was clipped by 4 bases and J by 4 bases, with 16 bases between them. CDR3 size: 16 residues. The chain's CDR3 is CASSSRGRGLNEKLFF. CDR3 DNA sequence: TGTGCCAGCAGTTCCCGCGGCAGGGGACTTAATGAAAAACTGTTTTTT.

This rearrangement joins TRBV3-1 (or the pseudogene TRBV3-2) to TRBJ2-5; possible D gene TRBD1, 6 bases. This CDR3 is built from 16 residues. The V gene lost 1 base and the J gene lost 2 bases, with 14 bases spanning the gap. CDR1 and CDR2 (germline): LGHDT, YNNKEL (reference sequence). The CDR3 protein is CASSQARWTAQETQYF. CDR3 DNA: TGTGCCAGCAGCCAAGCTAGGTGGACAGCGCAAGAGACCCAGTACTTC.

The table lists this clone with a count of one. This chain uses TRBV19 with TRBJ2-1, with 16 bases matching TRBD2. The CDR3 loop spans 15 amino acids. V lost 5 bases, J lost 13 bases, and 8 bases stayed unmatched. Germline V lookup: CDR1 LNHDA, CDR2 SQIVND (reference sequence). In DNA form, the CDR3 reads TGTGCCAGTAGTCTCGGGACTAGCGGGAGGGCCGTTCAGTTCTTC. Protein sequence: CASSLGTSGRAVQFF.

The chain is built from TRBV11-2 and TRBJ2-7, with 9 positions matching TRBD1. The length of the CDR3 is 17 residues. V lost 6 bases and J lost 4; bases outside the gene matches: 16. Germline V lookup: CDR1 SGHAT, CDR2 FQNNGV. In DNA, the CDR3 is TGTGCCAGCAGTCATACGCCGGGACAGGGCCCTTCATACGAGCAGTACTTC. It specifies CASSHTPGQGPSYEQYF.

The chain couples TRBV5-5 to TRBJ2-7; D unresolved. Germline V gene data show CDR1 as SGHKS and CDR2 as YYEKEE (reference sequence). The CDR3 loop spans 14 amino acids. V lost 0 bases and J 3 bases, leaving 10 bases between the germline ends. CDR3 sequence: CASSLGRTFYEQYF. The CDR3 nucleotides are TGTGCCAGCAGCTTGGGACGGACCTTCTACGAGCAGTACTTC.

CDR3 sequence reads: CASSYRWADLAKNIQYF. CDR3 DNA: TGTGCCAGCAGTTACCGGTGGGCAGACCTAGCCAAAAACATTCAGTACTTC. The J gene is TRBJ2-4, the V gene TRBV6-2 or TRBV6-3; D remains ambiguous. The CDR3 has 17 residues. CDR1 and CDR2 (germline): MNHEY, SVGEGT. With 2 bases removed from V and 0 bases from J, the gap between germline ends came to 14 bases.

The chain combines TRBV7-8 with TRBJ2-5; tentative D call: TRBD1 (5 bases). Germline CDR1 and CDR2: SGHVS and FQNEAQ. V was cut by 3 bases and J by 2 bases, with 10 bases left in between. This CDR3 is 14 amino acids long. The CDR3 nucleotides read TGTGCCAGCAGCTTTGGACGGACACAAGAGACCCAGTACTTC. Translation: CASSFGRTQETQYF.

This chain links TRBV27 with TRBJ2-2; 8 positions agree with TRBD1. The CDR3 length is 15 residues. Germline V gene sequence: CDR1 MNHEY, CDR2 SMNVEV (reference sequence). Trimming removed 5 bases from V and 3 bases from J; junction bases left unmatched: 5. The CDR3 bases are TGTGCCAGCAGTGCAGGGGACAGGCACACCGGGGAGCTGTTTTTT. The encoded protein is CASSAGDRHTGELFF.

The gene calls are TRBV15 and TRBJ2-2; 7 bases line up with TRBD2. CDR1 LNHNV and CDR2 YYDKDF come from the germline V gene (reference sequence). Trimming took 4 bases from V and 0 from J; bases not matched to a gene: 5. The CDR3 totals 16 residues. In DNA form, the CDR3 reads TGTGCCACCAGCAATCCAGCGGGACCGAACACCGGGGAGCTGTTTTTT. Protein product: CATSNPAGPNTGELFF.

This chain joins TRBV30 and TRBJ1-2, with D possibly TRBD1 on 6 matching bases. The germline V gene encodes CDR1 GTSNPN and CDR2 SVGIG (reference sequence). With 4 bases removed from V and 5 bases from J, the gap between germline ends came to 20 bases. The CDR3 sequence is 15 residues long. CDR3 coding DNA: TGTGCCTGGAAGGGGGTAGAGGGTGGAAATTATGGCTACACCTTC. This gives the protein CAWKGVEGGNYGYTF.

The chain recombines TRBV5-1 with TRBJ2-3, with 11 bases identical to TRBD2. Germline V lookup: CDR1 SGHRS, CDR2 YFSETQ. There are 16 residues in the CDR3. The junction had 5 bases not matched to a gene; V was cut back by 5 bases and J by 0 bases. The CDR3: CASRPSGGLSTDTQYF. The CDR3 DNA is TGCGCCAGCAGGCCTAGCGGGGGGCTAAGCACAGATACGCAGTATTTT.

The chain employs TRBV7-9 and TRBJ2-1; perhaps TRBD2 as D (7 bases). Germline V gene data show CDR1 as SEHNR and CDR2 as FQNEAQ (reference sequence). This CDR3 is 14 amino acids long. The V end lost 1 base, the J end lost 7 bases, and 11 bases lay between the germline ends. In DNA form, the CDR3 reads TGTGCCAGCAGCTTAGAGGGGGGGCCAAATGAGCAGTTCTTC. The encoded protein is CASSLEGGPNEQFF. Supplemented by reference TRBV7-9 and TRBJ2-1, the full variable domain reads DTGVSQNPRHKITKRGQNVTFRCDPISEHNRLYWYRQTLGQGPEFLTYFQNEAQLEKSRLLSDRFSAERPKGSFSTLEIQRTEQGDSAMYLCASSLEGGPNEQFFGPGTRLTVL.

CDR3 sequence: CASSRGDLATNEKLFF. CDR3 nucleotide sequence: TGTGCCAGCTCACGGGGAGACCTTGCAACTAATGAAAAACTGTTTTTT. The chain is built from TRBV18 and TRBJ1-4; D unresolved. CDR3 length: 16 residues. CDR1 is KGHSH and CDR2 is LQKENI in the germline V gene. Trimming took off 4 bases at V and 0 bases at J, with 12 bases between the two ends.

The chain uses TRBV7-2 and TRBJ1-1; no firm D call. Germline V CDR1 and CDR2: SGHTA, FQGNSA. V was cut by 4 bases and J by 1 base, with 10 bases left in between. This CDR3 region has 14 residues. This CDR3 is CASSSGGTNTEAFF. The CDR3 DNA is TGTGCCAGCAGCTCGGGAGGAACGAACACTGAAGCTTTCTTT.

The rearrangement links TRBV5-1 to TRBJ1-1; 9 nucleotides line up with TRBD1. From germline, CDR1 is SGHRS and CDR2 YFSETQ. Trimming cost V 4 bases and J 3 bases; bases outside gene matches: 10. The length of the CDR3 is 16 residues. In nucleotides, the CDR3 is TGCGCCAGCAGCCTCATTGGACAGGGGACATACACTGAAGCTTTCTTT. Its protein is CASSLIGQGTYTEAFF. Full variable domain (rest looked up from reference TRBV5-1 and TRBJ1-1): KAGVTQTPRYLIKTRGQQVTLSCSPISGHRSVSWYQQTPGQGLQFLFEYFSETQRNKGNFPGRFSGRQFSNSRSEMNVSTLELGDSALYLCASSLIGQGTYTEAFFGQGTRLTVV.

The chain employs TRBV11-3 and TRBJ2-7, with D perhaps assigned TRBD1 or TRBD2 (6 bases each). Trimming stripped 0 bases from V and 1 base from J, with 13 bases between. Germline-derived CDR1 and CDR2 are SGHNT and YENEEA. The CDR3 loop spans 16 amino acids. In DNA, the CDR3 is TGTGCCAGCAGCTTAGATGGCAGGGGAGGATCCTACGAGCAGTACTTC. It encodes CASSLDGRGGSYEQYF.

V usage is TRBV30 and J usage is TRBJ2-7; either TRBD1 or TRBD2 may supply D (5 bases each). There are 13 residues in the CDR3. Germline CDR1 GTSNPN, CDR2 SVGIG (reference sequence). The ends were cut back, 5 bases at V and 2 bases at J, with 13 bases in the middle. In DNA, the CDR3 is TGTGCCTGGGCCCGGGACGGTACCTACGAGCAGTACTTC. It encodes CAWARDGTYEQYF.

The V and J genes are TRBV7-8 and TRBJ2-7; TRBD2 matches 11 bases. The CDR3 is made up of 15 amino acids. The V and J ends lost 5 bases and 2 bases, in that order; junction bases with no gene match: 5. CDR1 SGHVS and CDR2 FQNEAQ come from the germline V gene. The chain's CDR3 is CASSPGLADAYEQYF. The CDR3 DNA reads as TGTGCCAGCAGCCCGGGACTAGCGGATGCCTACGAGCAGTACTTC.

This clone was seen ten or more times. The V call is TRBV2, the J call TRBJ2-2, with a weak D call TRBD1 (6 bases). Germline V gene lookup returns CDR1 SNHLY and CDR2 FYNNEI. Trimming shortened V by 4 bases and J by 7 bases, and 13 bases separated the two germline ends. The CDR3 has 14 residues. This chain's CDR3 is CASSVTQGYGELFF. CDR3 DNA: TGTGCCAGCAGTGTTACACAGGGTTACGGGGAGCTGTTTTTT.

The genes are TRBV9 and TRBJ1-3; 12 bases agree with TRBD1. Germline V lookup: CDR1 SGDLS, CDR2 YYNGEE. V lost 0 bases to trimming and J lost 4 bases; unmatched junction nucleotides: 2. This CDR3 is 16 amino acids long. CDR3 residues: CASSVAGTGGGNTIYF. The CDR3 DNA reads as TGTGCCAGCAGCGTAGCCGGGACAGGGGGCGGAAACACCATATATTTT.

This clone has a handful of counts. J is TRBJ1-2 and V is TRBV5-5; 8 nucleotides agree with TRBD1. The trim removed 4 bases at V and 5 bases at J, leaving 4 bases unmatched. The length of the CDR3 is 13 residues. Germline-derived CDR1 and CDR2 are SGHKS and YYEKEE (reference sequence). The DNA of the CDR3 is TGTGCCAGCAGCCAGACAGGGGAGTATGGCTACACCTTC. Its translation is CASSQTGEYGYTF. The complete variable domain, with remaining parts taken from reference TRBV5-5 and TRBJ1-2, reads DAGVTQSPTHLIKTRGQQVTLRCSPISGHKSVSWYQQVLGQGPQFIFQYYEKEERGRGNFPDRFSARQFPNYSSELNVNALLLGDSALYLCASSQTGEYGYTFGSGTRLTVV.

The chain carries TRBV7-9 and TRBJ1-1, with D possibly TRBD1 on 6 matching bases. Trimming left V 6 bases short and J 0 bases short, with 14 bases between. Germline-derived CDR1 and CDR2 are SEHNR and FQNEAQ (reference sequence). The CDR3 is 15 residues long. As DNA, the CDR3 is TGTGCCAGCAGTTTTACAGGGTCCATGAACACTGAAGCTTTCTTT. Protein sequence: CASSFTGSMNTEAFF.

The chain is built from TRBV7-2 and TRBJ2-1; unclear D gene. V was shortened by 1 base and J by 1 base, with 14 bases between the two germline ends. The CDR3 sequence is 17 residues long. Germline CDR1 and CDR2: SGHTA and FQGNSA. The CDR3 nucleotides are TGTGCCAGCAGCTTAGTGGTCTACTCAGCGTCCTACAATGAGCAGTTCTTC. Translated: CASSLVVYSASYNEQFF.